Sequencing of this T cell receptor (beta chain) was carried out in a study of monozygotic twins with inflammatory bowel disease. Per donor, 2.5 ml of blood was collected and frozen. CDR3 length: 18 amino acids. CDR1 and CDR2 from the germline V gene are SGHAT and FQDESV (reference sequence). Making cDNA involved eight separate reactions per sample. UMIs bearing a 6-nucleotide sample barcode were added through template switching. After re-calling the 5' RACE reads, TCRdb lists one entry per CDR3 protein, DNA absent. This sample contains 300,000 to 350,000 distinct CDR3 sequences. Sequencing was done on a sample of blood. The gene calls are TRBV11-1 and TRBJ2-6; TCRdb names TRBD1, which stays unverified in the absence of DNA. The receptor comes from a human donor with ulcerative colitis or Crohn's disease, or a healthy co-twin of an affected twin (not recorded which). The chain's CDR3 is CASSLDISAHSGANVLTF. The entire variable domain, with the rest obtained from reference TRBV11-1 and TRBJ2-6, is as follows: EAEVAQSPRYKITEKSQAVAFWCDPISGHATLYWYRQILGQGPELLVQFQDESVVDDSQLPKDRFSAERLKGVDSTLKIQPAELGDSAMYLCASSLDISAHSGANVLTFGAGSRLTVL.